The 2 T cell receptor beta chains below all came from one sample that was sequenced in a study of cytomegalovirus exposure and HLA in healthy donors. PCR used 60 Vbeta primers and 13 Jbeta primers. Some clones are missing from TCRdb's copy, which holds only in-frame ones; the method was immunoSEQ multiplex PCR. The repertoire holds some 140,000 clones, with over 75% as singletons. The sequencing sample was made of PBMCs. These TCRs come from a middle-aged woman in good health and CMV-seropositive.

The rearrangement uses TRBV19 and TRBJ1-5, with 9 nucleotides matching TRBD1. Germline CDR1 reads LNHDA; CDR2 reads SQIVND (reference sequence). The CDR3 totals 17 residues. The J segment lost 4 bases and the V segment lost 5 bases, leaving 12 bases of the junction unmatched. The CDR3 sequence is CASSSLAWDRANQPQHF. CDR3 bases: TGTGCCAGTAGTTCCTTAGCCTGGGACAGGGCGAATCAGCCCCAGCATTTT.

The CDR3 bases are TGCGCCAGCAGACGGACTAGCGGGCCGAACACCGGGGAGCTGTTTTTT. It specifies CASRRTSGPNTGELFF. The rearrangement uses TRBV5-1 and TRBJ2-2; 11 bases line up with TRBD2. The germline V gene has CDR1 SGHRS and CDR2 YFSETQ. The CDR3 consists of 16 residues. With V trimmed by 5 bases and J by 0 bases, 3 bases remained unmatched.